This TCR beta chain came from a study of cytomegalovirus exposure and HLA in healthy donors. Use of 60 Vbeta and 13 Jbeta primers characterized the PCR. Method: immunoSEQ multiplex PCR; TCRdb's copy keeps in-frame clones and lacks some. The repertoire has about 150,000 clones, about 75% of them found once; the top ten carry approximately 11%. The CDR3 contains 15 residues. Germline V gene data show CDR1 as SEHNR and CDR2 as FQNEAQ (reference sequence). Trimming left V 1 base short and J 0 bases short, with 8 bases between. Study-level results: A later analysis found TCR association rates differed by HLA locus, highest for DRB1 and lowest for HLA-C. The authors enumerated 150 to 200 TCR beta chains as linked to cytomegalovirus.

This clone was detected only a few times. What it binds is unknown. The source material was PBMCs. The clonotype originates from a man aged 18 to 30 in good health and CMV-seropositive. The chain employs TRBV7-9 and TRBJ2-3, with D unresolved. The CDR3 DNA follows: TGTGCCAGCAGCTTAGTATTCGGGAGCACAGATACGCAGTATTTT. As protein: CASSLVFGSTDTQYF.